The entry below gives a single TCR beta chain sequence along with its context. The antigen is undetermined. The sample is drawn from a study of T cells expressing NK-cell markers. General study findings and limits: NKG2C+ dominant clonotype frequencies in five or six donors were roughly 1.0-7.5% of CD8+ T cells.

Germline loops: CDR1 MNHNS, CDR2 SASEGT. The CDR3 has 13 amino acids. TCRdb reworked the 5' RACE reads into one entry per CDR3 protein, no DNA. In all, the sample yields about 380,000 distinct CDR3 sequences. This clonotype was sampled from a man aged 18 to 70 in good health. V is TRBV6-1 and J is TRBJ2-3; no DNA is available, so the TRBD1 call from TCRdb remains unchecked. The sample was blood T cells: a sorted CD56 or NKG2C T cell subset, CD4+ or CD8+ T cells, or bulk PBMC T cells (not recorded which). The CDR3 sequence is CASSPQEGRTQYF.